The rows below give T cell receptor beta chains drawn from one sample of a study of shared clonotypes between healthy human individuals. The table came from immunoSEQ multiplex PCR; TCRdb's copy has only in-frame clones and leaves some out. Seen here are about 680,000 clones, 92% observed once, and the top ten hold approximately 24%. Sequencing used naive CD8+ T cells sorted from blood. All receptors come from a man aged 25 to 40 in good health. The CDR3 runs from the conserved cysteine through the conserved F or W.

15	TRBV7-2	CASSLVQQKDYGYTF
15	TRBV7-2	CASSLVPSYTYEQYF
15	TRBV11-3	CASSLGSPGTGELFF
17	TRBV5-1	CASSPPQTGTGANTIYF
15	TRBV9	CASSEHRGRYNEQFF
13	TRBV2	CASRDSNSYEQYF
15	TRBV4-3	CASSAGTGGFYEQYF
14	TRBV9	CASRARTGANVLTF
13	TRBV5-8	CASSLGAGTEAFF
16	TRBV6-1	CASSEYGSGSLDEQFF
14	TRBV19	CASSNRDPENTIYF
16	TRBV7-9	CASSLPRAGDYNEQFF
15	TRBV28	CASSGTGQSAGEQFF
12	TRBV5-4	CASSQDSYEQYF
15	TRBV19	CASSTTWEGLNEQFF
13	TRBV7-3	CASSLHPGEKLFF